This TCR beta chain comes out of a study of cytomegalovirus exposure and HLA in healthy donors. Study details: A preliminary data release comprised 80 million to 95 million unique TCRs obtained from HLA-typed donors. Out of approximately 400 genotyped donors, roughly 80% belonged to the Caucasian-associated ancestry cluster.

The PCR used 60 Vbeta and 13 Jbeta primers. Authors' analysis steps: Later reanalysis found approximately 80 million unique TCR beta chains, roughly 9.9 million of them shared. Method: immunoSEQ multiplex PCR; TCRdb's copy keeps in-frame clones and lacks some. V, J and clone size are those of that table, while D and trimming were read from the DNA. The sample holds approximately 110,000 clones, under 85% seen once. The TCR sequence derives from a man younger than 40 in good health and CMV-seronegative. The sequenced material came from PBMCs.

The CDR3 nucleotides read TGCGCCAGCAGCCAAGATCCCTCAGGGCCCTCTGGAAACACCATATATTTT. This codes for CASSQDPSGPSGNTIYF. This chain uses TRBV4-3 with TRBJ1-3; D perhaps matches TRBD1 (5 bases). This CDR3 spans 17 amino acids. The V end lost 0 bases, the J end lost 0 bases, and 12 bases lay between the germline ends. Per germline, CDR1 LGHNA and CDR2 YSLEER.